This T cell receptor (beta chain) was captured by sequencing in a study of OX40 agonist ivuxolimab in advanced cancers. As for the study more broadly: Ivuxolimab was an agonistic, fully human IgG2 monoclonal antibody directed against OX40 (CD134), a costimulatory receptor. Intravenous ivuxolimab was administered to patients every 2 weeks at six dose levels: 0.01, 0.1, 0.3, 1.5, 3 and 10 mg/kg. Of the approximately 54 patients in dose escalation, 19 had hepatocellular carcinoma, about 15 had melanoma, 9 had renal cell carcinoma and 9 had head and neck cancer. In the dose-escalation cohort, roughly 80% of patients were male, and the mean age was approximately 60 years, with a range of about 23 to 85. Prior anti-PD-1, anti-PD-L1 or anti-CTLA-4 therapy was permitted, and 30% to 50% of dose-escalation patients had received checkpoint inhibitors. Three dose-escalation patients achieved partial responses, one with hepatocellular carcinoma and two with cutaneous melanoma. The point of sequencing TCRbeta in the periphery was to test whether ivuxolimab changed TCR sequence diversity and drove clonal T-cell expansion. The paper reports the monotherapy dose-escalation portion (N = 52 patients) of the phase I ivuxolimab trial. Findings and caveats that apply to the study as a whole: Partial responders in the 0.1-3.0 mg/kg groups had among the lowest normalized peripheral clonal expansion, especially among CD8+ T cells. Which antigens the clonally expanded peripheral T cells were specific for was not determined. After ivuxolimab, CD8+ T cells had more expanded clones than CD4+ T cells on average. At doses of 0.1 to 3.0 mg/kg, clonal expansion of both CD4+ and CD8+ T cells in blood was seen between baseline and week 6. Low levels of normalized T-cell clonal expansion were also seen in some patients who did not respond.

As concerns this clone: There is no known antigen for this receptor. Within one base of it there is no much larger clone, and no base qualities were kept.

Trimming removed 3 bases from V and 1 base from J; the gene matches leave 1 base unexplained. The germline V gene gives CDR1 as KGHSH and CDR2 as LQKENI. There are 15 amino acids in the CDR3, from cysteine to phenylalanine inclusive. Solely the CDR3 DNA is kept, with 45 bases framed from the first base. To sequence the TCRbeta CDR3 region, genomic DNA was isolated from the sorted cells. TCRbeta CDR3 regions were sequenced using the immunoSEQ Assay. Here the immuneACCESS table is served through TCRdb, limited to in-frame sequences with V and J called. Missing clones are a known gap in these copies; in checked studies unresolved V genes cover under half, and the rest lacks a known reason. The sample table holds roughly 50,000 clones, of which roughly 80% were seen once. The ten largest clones capture over 3.5% of the sample. Patients with autoimmune disease history or receiving systemic immunosuppression were excluded from the trial. Peripheral blood for TCR sequencing was drawn from every dose cohort at baseline, at cycle 4 day 1 and at cycle 7 day 1. Samples were obtained from an open-label, multicenter, first-in-human phase I dose-escalation trial of ivuxolimab. Adults with locally advanced or metastatic melanoma, renal cell carcinoma, hepatocellular carcinoma or head and neck squamous cell carcinoma were enrolled in the trial. CD4+ and CD8+ T cells were sorted separately from peripheral blood before TCR sequencing.

The sample here was CD4+ or CD8+ T cells sorted from blood, taken in a trial of the OX40 agonist ivuxolimab. The V and J genes are TRBV18 and TRBJ2-5; a stretch of 11 junction bases matches TRBD1. The sequence came from an adult with an advanced solid tumor such as melanoma, head and neck, liver or kidney cancer. This receptor has the CDR3 CASSPGTGGQETQYF. The nucleotides are TGTGCCAGCTCACCGGGGACAGGGGGCCAAGAGACCCAGTACTTC.